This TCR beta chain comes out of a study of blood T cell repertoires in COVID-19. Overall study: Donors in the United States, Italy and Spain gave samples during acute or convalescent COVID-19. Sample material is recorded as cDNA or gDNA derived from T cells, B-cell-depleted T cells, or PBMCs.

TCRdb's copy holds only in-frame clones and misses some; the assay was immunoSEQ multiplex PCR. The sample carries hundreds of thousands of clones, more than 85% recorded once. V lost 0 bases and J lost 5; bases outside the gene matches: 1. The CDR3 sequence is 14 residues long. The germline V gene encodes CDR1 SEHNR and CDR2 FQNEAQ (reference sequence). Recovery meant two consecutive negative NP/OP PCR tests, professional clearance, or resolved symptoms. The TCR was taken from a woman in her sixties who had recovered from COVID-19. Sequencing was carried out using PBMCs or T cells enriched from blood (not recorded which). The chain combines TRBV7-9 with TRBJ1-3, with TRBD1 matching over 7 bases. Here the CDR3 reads CASSLAGQRNTIYF. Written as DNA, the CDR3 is TGTGCCAGCAGCTTAGCGGGACAGCGAAACACCATATATTTT.